This TCR beta chain was identified during a study of metastatic and nonmetastatic thyroid tumors (dated by TCRdb to between 2020 and 2021). In terms of the full investigation: Repertoires were compared across peripheral blood and tumor or nodule tissue samples from malignant and benign thyroid patients.

Receptors were amplified or captured by PCR. The sequencer listed for this sample is Illumina HiSeq 4000. The TCR beta-chain CDR3 region of each patient was profiled by high-throughput sequencing. Under the source paper's analysis protocol: CDR3 differences across clinicopathological groups were used to build a classifier for discriminating distant-metastatic papillary thyroid cancer patients. The Shannon index was used to measure repertoire diversity, and the Morisita-Horn index was used to measure how similar tumor and blood repertoires were. TCRdb reprocessed the public reads (quality trimming at Q25 with fastp, clone calling with MiXCR) and kept in-frame beta chains. It is TCRdb's table, rather than the study itself, that gives the V and J calls and clone size. The table for this sample lists about 82,000 clones; 9.5% to 15% of them were counted only once. The top ten clonotypes cover more than 7% of the sample.

None of the patients had been given any treatment before thyroid surgery. The study retrospectively analysed patient clinical samples collected from about 2011 to 2018 using T-cell receptor beta sequencing. From its cysteine to its phenylalanine, the CDR3 spans 14 amino acids. Here the CDR3 DNA is all that survives: 42 bases in frame from base 1. Germline trimming: 7 bases from V, 10 bases from J; junction bases outside gene matches: 13. Overall results and qualifications from the work: In both blood and tumor samples, malignant tumors were reported to have significantly higher TCR beta diversity than benign nodules.

This clone was counted ten times or more. Its specific antigen is unknown. The record has no base qualities; no much larger clone is one base away. The chain is encoded by TRBV12-3 or TRBV12-4 joined to TRBJ2-1, and 7 junction bases match TRBD1. The TCR sequence derives from a female donor with papillary thyroid cancer or a benign thyroid nodule (not recorded which). Some clones in this sample may be carry-over from other donors' samples. The sequenced sample consisted of tumor tissue. The nucleotides read TGTGCCAGCACCCTCGCGGACAGGTTTGGGGAGCAGTTCTTC. This encodes CASTLADRFGEQFF.